The sequence of this T cell receptor beta chain was determined in a study of Ad26.COV2.S vaccination and SARS-CoV-2 variants. Study summary: Ad26.COV2.S was injected intramuscularly once or twice, 56 days apart.

Concerning this clone: The antigen is unknown.

Study findings and constraints: Total responses of T cells may have been underestimated by the analyses of TCR breadth and depth. Higher spike-specific TCR breadth was found in vaccine recipients than in placebo recipients.

Treatment meaning: around 19 received Ad26.COV2.S at low or high dose, single or two shots; 5 received placebo; per-sample allocation not given. Samples came from day 63 after the first vaccine or placebo injection. Donation came from an adult in Boston who was aged 18-55 years. V lost 4 bases and J lost 9, with 11 bases in between. CDR1 and CDR2 from the germline V gene are SGHDT and YYEEEE. The CDR3 has 13 amino acids. Assay: immunoSEQ multiplex PCR; the TCRdb copy retains only in-frame clones and omits some. The table lists about 680,000 clones, 80% to 90% of them singletons. The sequencing here drew on peripheral blood, taken in a trial of Ad26.COV2.S vaccine versus placebo. J is TRBJ1-6 and V is TRBV5-6, with D maybe TRBD1 (6 bases). The clonotype comes from a person between 18 and 65 years old who received the Ad26.COV2.S COVID-19 vaccine or a placebo. The CDR3 loop reads CASSANRVSPLHF. In nucleotides, the CDR3 is TGTGCCAGCAGCGCGAACAGGGTTTCACCCCTCCACTTT. Variable domain in full (rest from reference TRBV5-6 and TRBJ1-6): DAGVTQSPTHLIKTRGQQVTLRCSPKSGHDTVSWYQQALGQGPQFIFQYYEEEERQRGNFPDRFSGHQFPNYSSELNVNALLLGDSALYLCASSANRVSPLHFGNGTRLTVT.